The 17 T cell receptor beta chains in this list originate from one sample, sequenced in a study of T-cell memory formation after mild COVID-19. TCRdb re-analysed the 5' RACE reads in MiXCR, keeping a single row per CDR3 protein. The sample includes about 250,000 distinct CDR3 sequences, over 15% of them seen just once. Sequencing was done on a sample of PBMCs or a T cell subset sorted from them (not recorded which). The source of these receptors is an adult woman who had mild COVID-19 (a few samples of this study predate the infection). Cell type and time point are not known.

The chain employs TRBV30 and TRBJ2-5; D remains ambiguous. Trimming removed 2 bases at V and 3 bases at J, with 10 bases between. This CDR3 is 13 amino acids long. The germline V gene encodes CDR1 GTSNPN and CDR2 SVGIG (reference sequence). CDR3 sequence: CAWSPRLKETQYF. The CDR3 nucleotides read TGTGCCTGGAGTCCCCGTCTCAAAGAGACCCAGTACTTC.

This clonotype was counted between two and nine times. The chain joins TRBV4-1 to TRBJ2-2; D not resolved. Germline CDR1 MGHRA, CDR2 YSYEKL. The CDR3 is 15 residues long. V was trimmed by 1 base and J by 0 bases, leaving 6 bases between them. The CDR3 sequence: CASSQVGANTGELFF. As DNA, the CDR3 is TGCGCCAGCAGCCAAGTTGGAGCGAACACCGGGGAGCTGTTTTTT.

This clonotype showed up just a few times. V usage is TRBV6-5 and J usage is TRBJ1-1, with 8 nucleotides matching TRBD1. The germline V gene has CDR1 MNHEY and CDR2 SVGAGI. The CDR3 consists of 13 residues. The V and J ends lost 5 bases and 7 bases, in that order; junction bases with no gene match: 6. This CDR3 is CASSKPGTGEAFF. The CDR3 region has the DNA TGTGCCAGCAGTAAACCTGGGACAGGTGAAGCTTTCTTT.

This sequence joins TRBV5-1 and TRBJ1-6; no clear D. With 0 bases removed from V and 9 bases from J, the gap between germline ends came to 13 bases. Germline CDR1 and CDR2: SGHRS and YFSETQ. The CDR3 runs to 15 residues. The CDR3 sequence: CASSLGQVESSPLHF. The DNA of the CDR3 is TGCGCCAGCAGCTTGGGGCAGGTAGAAAGTTCACCCCTCCACTTT.

V usage is TRBV2 and J usage is TRBJ1-6; 11 bases align to TRBD1. With 7 bases clipped from V and 7 bases from J, the junction kept 3 bases outside the gene matches. The germline CDR1 and CDR2 sequences are SNHLY and FYNNEI. The CDR3 extends over 14 amino acids. CDR3 region: CASTGQGANSPLHF. The CDR3 nucleotides are TGTGCCAGCACCGGACAGGGGGCGAATTCACCCCTCCACTTT.

V is TRBV7-9 and J is TRBJ2-1; 16 bases align to TRBD2. The CDR3 runs to 15 residues. CDR1 SEHNR and CDR2 FQNEAQ come from the germline V gene (reference sequence). Unmatched junction bases numbered 9, after V lost 5 bases and J lost 14 bases. Here the CDR3 DNA reads TGTGCCAGCAGCGATGGGACTAGCGGGAGGGCCTCGGAGTTCTTC. Translated, it gives CASSDGTSGRASEFF.

Only a few counts were recorded for this clonotype. The rearrangement uses TRBV6-2 or TRBV6-3 and TRBJ1-3; tentatively, D is TRBD1 (6 bases). This CDR3 is 17 amino acids long. Trimming pared 7 bases from V and 3 bases from J, leaving 22 bases between. The germline V gene encodes CDR1 MNHEY and CDR2 SVGEGT. In DNA form, the CDR3 reads TGTGCCAGCAACGAGCCGCCGGGGGCCCGCGGTGGAAACACCATATATTTT. Translation: CASNEPPGARGGNTIYF.

In this sample, this clonotype turned up a few times. The V gene is TRBV19, the J gene TRBJ2-5; TRBD1 matches at 9 bases. Germline values: CDR1 LNHDA, CDR2 SQIVND (reference sequence). The trim removed 1 base at V and 2 bases at J, leaving 2 bases unmatched. This CDR3 has 15 amino acids. CDR3 sequence (DNA): TGTGCCAGTAGTATAGTGGGACAGGGACAAGAGACCCAGTACTTC. Its protein is CASSIVGQGQETQYF.

This CDR3 is CASSVNRAAEAFF. The CDR3 DNA sequence: TGCGCCAGCAGTGTGAACAGGGCTGCTGAAGCTTTCTTT. The V gene is TRBV10-2, the J gene TRBJ1-1; D might be TRBD1 (6 bases). In germline, CDR1 is WSHSY, CDR2 SAAADI. With 4 bases removed from V and 6 bases from J, the gap between germline ends came to 12 bases. CDR3 length: 13 amino acids.

The chain combines TRBV7-9 with TRBJ2-3; a possible D gene is TRBD2 (6 bases). The CDR3 runs to 16 residues. With 0 bases removed from V and 2 bases from J, the gap between germline ends came to 12 bases. Per germline, CDR1 SEHNR and CDR2 FQNEAQ (reference sequence). CDR3 residues: CASSLARDLITDTQYF. The CDR3 DNA is TGTGCCAGCAGCTTAGCCCGGGACTTGATCACAGATACGCAGTATTTT. The variable domain in full, completed from reference TRBV7-9 and TRBJ2-3, reads DTGVSQNPRHKITKRGQNVTFRCDPISEHNRLYWYRQTLGQGPEFLTYFQNEAQLEKSRLLSDRFSAERPKGSFSTLEIQRTEQGDSAMYLCASSLARDLITDTQYFGPGTRLTVL.

The CDR3 loop reads CSVDQGLSGNTIYF. DNA for the CDR3: TGCAGCGTTGATCAGGGGCTCTCTGGAAACACCATATATTTT. The chain combines TRBV29-1 with TRBJ1-3, with D perhaps TRBD1 (6 bases). The CDR3 covers 14 residues. Germline V gene lookup returns CDR1 SQVTM and CDR2 ANQGSEA. Trimming cost V 3 bases and J 0 bases, with 9 bases left between them.

This clonotype was observed a few times. CDR3: CATSDLGQTRDPTSSYNEQFF. The CDR3 DNA reads TGTGCCACCAGTGATTTAGGTCAGACTAGGGACCCAACCAGCTCCTACAATGAGCAGTTCTTC. V gene TRBV24-1 combines with J gene TRBJ2-1, with D maybe TRBD2 (6 bases). CDR1 and CDR2 (germline): KGHDR, SFDVKD. The V and J ends lost 1 base and 0 bases respectively, with 24 bases between them. There are 21 residues in the CDR3.

In its sample, this clonotype was seen many times. The germline gene is not matched at one end of the junction; a read error may be the cause. The J gene is TRBJ1-5, the V gene TRBV12-3 or TRBV12-4; no firm D call. The length of the CDR3 is 13 residues. The CDR3 loop reads CASSLTSNQPQHF. In DNA form, the CDR3 reads TGCGCCAGCAGCTTGACCTCCAATCAGCCCCAGCATTTT.

The chain joins TRBV7-6 to TRBJ2-3; TRBD2 agrees at 11 bases. Germline CDR1 and CDR2: SGHVS and FNYEAQ. J lost 5 bases, V lost 4 bases, and 14 bases had no gene match. The CDR3 has 18 amino acids. Here the CDR3 reads CASSSPPLAGGGGDTQYF. CDR3 nucleotides: TGTGCCAGCAGCTCCCCACCTTTAGCGGGAGGGGGTGGAGATACGCAGTATTTT.

This clonotype came up many times. The chain carries TRBV7-2 and TRBJ2-1; D may be TRBD2 (5 bases). This CDR3 spans 15 amino acids. Trimming took 1 base from V and 4 from J, leaving 11 bases between them. The germline CDR1 and CDR2 sequences are SGHTA and FQGNSA. DNA of the CDR3: TGTGCCAGCAGCTTAGGAGCTAGCCCATACAATGAGCAGTTCTTC. Amino acids: CASSLGASPYNEQFF.

The V call is TRBV6-5, the J call TRBJ2-1; tentatively, D is TRBD1 (5 bases). CDR3 length equals 13 residues. Germline V gene sequence: CDR1 MNHEY, CDR2 SVGAGI. V dropped 8 bases and J dropped 5 bases, with 13 bases sitting between them. Here the CDR3 reads CASSTDTHNEQFF. Written as DNA, the CDR3 is TGTGCCAGCTCGACGGACACTCACAATGAGCAGTTCTTC.

The rearrangement joins TRBV20-1 to TRBJ1-2; D is unclear. CDR3 size: 15 residues. Trimming removed 3 bases from V and 4 bases from J, with 18 bases in between. Per the germline V gene, CDR1 is DFQATT and CDR2 is SNEGSKA (reference sequence). CDR3 in DNA: TGCAGTGCTAGGGGAGGGCAGCGTGGAACCTATGGCTACACCTTC. Translating gives CSARGGQRGTYGYTF.